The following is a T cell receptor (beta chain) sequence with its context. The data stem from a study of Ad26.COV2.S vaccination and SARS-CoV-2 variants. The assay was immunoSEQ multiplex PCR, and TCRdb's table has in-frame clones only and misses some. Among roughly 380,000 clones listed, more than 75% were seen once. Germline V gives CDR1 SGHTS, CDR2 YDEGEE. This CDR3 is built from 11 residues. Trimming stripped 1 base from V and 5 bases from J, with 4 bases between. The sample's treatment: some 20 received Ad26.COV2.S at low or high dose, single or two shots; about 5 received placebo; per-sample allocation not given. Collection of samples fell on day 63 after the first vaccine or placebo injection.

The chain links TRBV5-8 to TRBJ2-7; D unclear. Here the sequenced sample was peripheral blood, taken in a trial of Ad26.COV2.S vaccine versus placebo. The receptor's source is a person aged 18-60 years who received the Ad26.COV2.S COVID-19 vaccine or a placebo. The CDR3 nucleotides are TGTGCCAGCAGCTTGATAGACGAGCAGTACTTC. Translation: CASSLIDEQYF.